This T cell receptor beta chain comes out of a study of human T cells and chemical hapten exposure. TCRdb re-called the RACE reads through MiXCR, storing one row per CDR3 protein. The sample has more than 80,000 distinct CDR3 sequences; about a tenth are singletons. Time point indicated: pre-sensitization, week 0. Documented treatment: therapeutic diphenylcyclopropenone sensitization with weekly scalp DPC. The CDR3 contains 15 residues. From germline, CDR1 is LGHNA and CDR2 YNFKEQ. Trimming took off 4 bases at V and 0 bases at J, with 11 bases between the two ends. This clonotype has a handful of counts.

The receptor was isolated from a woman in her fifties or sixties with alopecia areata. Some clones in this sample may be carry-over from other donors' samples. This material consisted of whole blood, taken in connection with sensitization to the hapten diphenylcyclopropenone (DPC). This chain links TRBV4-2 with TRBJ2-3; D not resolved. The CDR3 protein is CASSRNSPSTDTQYF. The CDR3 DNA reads TGTGCCAGCAGCCGCAACAGTCCTAGCACAGATACGCAGTATTTT.